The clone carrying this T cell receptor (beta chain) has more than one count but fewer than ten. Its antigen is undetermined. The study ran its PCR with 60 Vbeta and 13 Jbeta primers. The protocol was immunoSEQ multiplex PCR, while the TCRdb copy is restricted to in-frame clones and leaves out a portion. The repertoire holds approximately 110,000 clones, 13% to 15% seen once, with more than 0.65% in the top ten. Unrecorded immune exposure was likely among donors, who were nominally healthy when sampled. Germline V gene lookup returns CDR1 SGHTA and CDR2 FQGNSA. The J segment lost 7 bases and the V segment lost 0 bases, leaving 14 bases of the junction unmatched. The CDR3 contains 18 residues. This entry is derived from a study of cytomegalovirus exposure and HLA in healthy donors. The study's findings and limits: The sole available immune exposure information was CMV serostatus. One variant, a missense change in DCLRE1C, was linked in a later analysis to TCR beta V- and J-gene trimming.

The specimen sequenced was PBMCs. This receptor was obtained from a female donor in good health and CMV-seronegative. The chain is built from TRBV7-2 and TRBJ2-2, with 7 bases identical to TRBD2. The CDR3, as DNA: TGTGCCAGCAGCTTAGCGCTCTTAGTGGGAGGGCCGGTCGGGGAGCTGTTTTTT. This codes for CASSLALLVGGPVGELFF.